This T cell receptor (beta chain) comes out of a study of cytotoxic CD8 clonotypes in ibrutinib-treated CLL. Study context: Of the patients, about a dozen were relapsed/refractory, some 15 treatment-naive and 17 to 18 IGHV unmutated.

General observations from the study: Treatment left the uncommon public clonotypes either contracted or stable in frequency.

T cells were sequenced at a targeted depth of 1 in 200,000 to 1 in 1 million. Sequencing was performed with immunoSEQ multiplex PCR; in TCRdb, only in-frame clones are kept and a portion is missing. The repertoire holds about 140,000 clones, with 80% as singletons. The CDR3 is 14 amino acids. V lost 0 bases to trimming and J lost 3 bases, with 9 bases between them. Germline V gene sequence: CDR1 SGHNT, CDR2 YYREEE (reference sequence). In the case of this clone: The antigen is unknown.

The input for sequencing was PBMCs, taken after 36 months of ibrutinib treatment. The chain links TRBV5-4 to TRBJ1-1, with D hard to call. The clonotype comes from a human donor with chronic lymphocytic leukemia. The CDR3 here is CASSLESIYTEAFF. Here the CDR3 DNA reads TGTGCCAGCAGCTTGGAATCTATTTACACTGAAGCTTTCTTT.